This T cell receptor (beta chain) appears in the sequencing data of a study of T cells in Graves' hyperthyroidism and ophthalmopathy. The study, taken as a whole, reports: Within blood appeared most thyroid clonotypes that had expanded above 0.001. A median about 6 months before onset, the model predicted ophthalmopathy.

This clonotype was picked up a small number of times. What it binds is unknown. The CDR3 regions of TCR beta were amplified from RNA transcripts. The TCR CDR3 was amplified in a first-round RT-PCR using the HTBI primer set. MiXCR, run by TCRdb on the multiplex PCR reads, gives a single entry per CDR3 protein. Seen here are approximately 300,000 distinct CDR3 sequences, approximately 17% observed once, and the top ten hold around 61%. Germline V gene lookup returns CDR1 MGHRA and CDR2 YSYEKL. With 0 bases removed from V and 8 bases from J, the gap between germline ends came to 28 bases. The CDR3 sequence is 20 residues long.

Sequenced input: blood. The chain joins TRBV4-1 to TRBJ2-2, with TRBD2 as a possible D gene (6 bases). This TCR derives from a woman aged 55 to 70 with Graves' ophthalmopathy. The CDR3 is CASSQEKDWKGLRRSGELFF. The CDR3 DNA follows: TGCGCCAGCAGCCAAGAGAAGGACTGGAAGGGACTCCGGAGATCGGGGGAGCTGTTTTTT.